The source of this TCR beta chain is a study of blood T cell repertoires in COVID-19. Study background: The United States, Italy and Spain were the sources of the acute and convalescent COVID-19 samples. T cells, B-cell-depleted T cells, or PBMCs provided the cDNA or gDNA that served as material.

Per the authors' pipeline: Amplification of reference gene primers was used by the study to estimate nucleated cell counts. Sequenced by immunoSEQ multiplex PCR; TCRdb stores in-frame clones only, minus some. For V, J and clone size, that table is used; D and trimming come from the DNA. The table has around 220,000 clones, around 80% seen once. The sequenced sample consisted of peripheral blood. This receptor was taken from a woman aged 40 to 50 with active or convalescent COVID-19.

The CDR3 loop is CASSIVSVPGSNQPQHF. The CDR3 DNA sequence: TGTGCCAGTAGTATAGTTTCGGTTCCAGGGTCCAATCAGCCCCAGCATTTT. The rearrangement links TRBV19 to TRBJ1-5, with a tentative D call TRBD1 (5 bases). The V gene's germline CDR1 is LNHDA and CDR2 SQIVND (reference sequence). The CDR3 length is 17 residues. The ends were cut back, 1 base at V and 3 bases at J, with 16 bases in the middle. The entire variable domain, with the rest obtained from reference TRBV19 and TRBJ1-5, is as follows: DGGITQSPKYLFRKEGQNVTLSCEQNLNHDAMYWYRQDPGQGLRLIYYSQIVNDFQKGDIAEGYSVSREKKESFPLTVTSAQKNPTAFYLCASSIVSVPGSNQPQHFGDGTRLSIL.